This entry features one T cell receptor (beta chain) sequence. The sample belongs to a study of blood T cell repertoires in COVID-19. On the study more broadly: The origin of the acute and convalescent COVID-19 samples was the United States, Italy and Spain.

Sequencing was performed with immunoSEQ multiplex PCR; in TCRdb, only in-frame clones are kept and a portion is missing. The data contain 70,000 to 85,000 clones, around 84% of them seen just once; the ten biggest clones take up about 24%. The receptor's source is a woman over 75 in a cohort sampled during active or convalescent COVID-19. Source material: peripheral blood.

The chain's CDR3 is CASSGGQGDTQYF. Here the CDR3 DNA reads TGCGCCAGCAGCGGGGGACAGGGAGATACGCAGTATTTT. The V gene is TRBV5-1, the J gene TRBJ2-3; 9 bases are a match to TRBD1. From germline, CDR1 is SGHRS and CDR2 YFSETQ. The CDR3 extends over 13 amino acids. The junction had 2 bases not matched to a gene; V was cut back by 4 bases and J by 5 bases. Variable domain in full (rest from reference TRBV5-1 and TRBJ2-3): KAGVTQTPRYLIKTRGQQVTLSCSPISGHRSVSWYQQTPGQGLQFLFEYFSETQRNKGNFPGRFSGRQFSNSRSEMNVSTLELGDSALYLCASSGGQGDTQYFGPGTRLTVL.